These 5 T cell receptor beta chains were sequenced from one sample in a study of cytomegalovirus exposure and HLA in healthy donors. Primers for the PCR totalled 60 Vbeta and 13 Jbeta. Sequenced by immunoSEQ multiplex PCR; TCRdb stores in-frame clones only, minus some. The sample lists 100,000 to 150,000 clones; approximately 80% were seen once. The sequencing input was PBMCs. These receptors originate from a woman under 30 in good health and CMV-seronegative.

The chain uses TRBV7-9 and TRBJ2-3; D is unclear. CDR1 SEHNR and CDR2 FQNEAQ come from the germline V gene (reference sequence). V shed 2 bases and J shed 0 bases, with 9 bases lying between them. The CDR3 length is 15 residues. The CDR3 sequence is CASSLRPRSTDTQYF. The CDR3 region has the DNA TGTGCCAGCAGCTTACGACCGCGGAGCACAGATACGCAGTATTTT.

The CDR3 here is CASSLEALDTEAFF. The CDR3 DNA follows: TGCGCCAGCAGCTTAGAGGCGCTGGACACTGAAGCTTTCTTT. The rearrangement uses TRBV5-1 and TRBJ1-1; D unclear. The CDR3 is made up of 14 amino acids. V was trimmed by 2 bases and J by 3 bases, leaving 11 bases between them. Germline assignment: CDR1 SGHRS and CDR2 YFSETQ. Complete variable domain (other parts from reference TRBV5-1 and TRBJ1-1): KAGVTQTPRYLIKTRGQQVTLSCSPISGHRSVSWYQQTPGQGLQFLFEYFSETQRNKGNFPGRFSGRQFSNSRSEMNVSTLELGDSALYLCASSLEALDTEAFFGQGTRLTVV.

The chain combines TRBV7-9 with TRBJ2-1, with 7 bases aligning to TRBD1. The CDR3 is made up of 15 amino acids. Unmatched junction bases numbered 7, after V lost 2 bases and J lost 6 bases. The V gene's germline CDR1 is SEHNR and CDR2 FQNEAQ (reference sequence). CDR3: CASSLPRTGSNEQFF. The DNA for the CDR3 is TGTGCCAGCAGCTTACCCCGGACAGGATCCAATGAGCAGTTCTTC. Looking up the rest from reference TRBV7-9 and TRBJ2-1 gives the full variable domain: DTGVSQNPRHKITKRGQNVTFRCDPISEHNRLYWYRQTLGQGPEFLTYFQNEAQLEKSRLLSDRFSAERPKGSFSTLEIQRTEQGDSAMYLCASSLPRTGSNEQFFGPGTRLTVL.

The V and J genes are TRBV6-5 and TRBJ2-3; a weak D match, TRBD1 (5 bases). This CDR3 comprises 13 residues. In germline, CDR1 is MNHEY, CDR2 SVGAGI. V lost 7 bases and J lost 1, with 9 bases in between. CDR3 residues: CASKGAGTDTQYF. CDR3 bases: TGTGCCAGCAAAGGGGCGGGCACAGATACGCAGTATTTT.

The rearrangement uses TRBV5-6 and TRBJ1-2; 9 bases align to TRBD1. The CDR3 runs 15 residues. Germline V CDR1 and CDR2: SGHDT, YYEEEE. V lost 4 bases, J lost 8 bases, and 12 bases stayed unmatched. The CDR3 DNA is TGTGCCAGCAGCGCTTTACCGGGACAGGGTTGGGGCTACACCTTC. Translated, it gives CASSALPGQGWGYTF.